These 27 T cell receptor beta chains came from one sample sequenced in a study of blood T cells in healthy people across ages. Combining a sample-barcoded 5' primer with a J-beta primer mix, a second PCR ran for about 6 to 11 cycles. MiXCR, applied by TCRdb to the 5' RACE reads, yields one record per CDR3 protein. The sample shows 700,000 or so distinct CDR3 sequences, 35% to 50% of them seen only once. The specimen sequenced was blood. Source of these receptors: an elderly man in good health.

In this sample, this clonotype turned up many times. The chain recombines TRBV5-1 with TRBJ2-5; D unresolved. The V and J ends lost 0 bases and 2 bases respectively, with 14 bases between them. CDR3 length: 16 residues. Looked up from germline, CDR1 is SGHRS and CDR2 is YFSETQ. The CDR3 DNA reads TGCGCCAGCAGCTTGGCGTCAGTACAGTTACAAGAGACCCAGTACTTC. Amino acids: CASSLASVQLQETQYF.

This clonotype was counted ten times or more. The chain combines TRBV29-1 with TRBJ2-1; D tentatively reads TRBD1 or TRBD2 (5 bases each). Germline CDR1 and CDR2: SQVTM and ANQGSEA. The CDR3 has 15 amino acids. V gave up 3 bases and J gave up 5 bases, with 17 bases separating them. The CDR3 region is CSVDLVGPLDNEQFF. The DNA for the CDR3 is TGCAGCGTTGACCTCGTGGGACCCCTTGACAATGAGCAGTTCTTC.

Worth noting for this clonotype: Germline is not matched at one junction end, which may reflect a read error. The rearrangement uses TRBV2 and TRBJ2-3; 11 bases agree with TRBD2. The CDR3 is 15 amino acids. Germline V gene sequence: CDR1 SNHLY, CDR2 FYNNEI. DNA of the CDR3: TGTGCCAGCAACCTAGCGGGAGGTAGCACAGATAGGCAGTATTTT. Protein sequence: CASNLAGGSTDRQYF.

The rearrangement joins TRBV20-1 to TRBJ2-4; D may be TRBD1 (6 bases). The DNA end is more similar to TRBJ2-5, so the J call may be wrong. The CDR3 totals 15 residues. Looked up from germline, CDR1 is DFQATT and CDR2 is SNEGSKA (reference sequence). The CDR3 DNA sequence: TGCAGTGCTAGAGACAGTAGGACAGCCCAAGAGACCCAGTACTTC. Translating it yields CSARDSRTAQETQYF.

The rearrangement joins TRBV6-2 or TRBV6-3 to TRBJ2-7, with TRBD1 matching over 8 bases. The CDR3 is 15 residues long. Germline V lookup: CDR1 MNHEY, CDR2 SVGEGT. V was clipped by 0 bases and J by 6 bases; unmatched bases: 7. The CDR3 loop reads CASSYSETGASEQYF. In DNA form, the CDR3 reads TGTGCCAGCAGTTACTCAGAGACAGGGGCCAGCGAGCAGTACTTC.

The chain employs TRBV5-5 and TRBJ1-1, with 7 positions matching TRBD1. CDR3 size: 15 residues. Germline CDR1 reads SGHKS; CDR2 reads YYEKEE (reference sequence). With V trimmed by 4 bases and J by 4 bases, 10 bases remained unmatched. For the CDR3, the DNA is TGTGCCAGCAGCCGTACAGGGGCGTCAGGCACTGAAGCTTTCTTT. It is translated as CASSRTGASGTEAFF.

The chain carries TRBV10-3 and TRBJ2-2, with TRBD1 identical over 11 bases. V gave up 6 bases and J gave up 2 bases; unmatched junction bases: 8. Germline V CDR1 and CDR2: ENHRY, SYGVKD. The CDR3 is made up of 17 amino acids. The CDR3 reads CAIRSSGTGGNTGELFF. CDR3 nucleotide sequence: TGTGCCATCAGGTCCTCCGGGACAGGGGGTAACACCGGGGAGCTGTTTTTT.

CDR3 sequence: CASSLAAVAGGFVEQYF. Written as DNA, the CDR3 is TGTGCCAGCAGCTTAGCAGCGGTAGCGGGGGGGTTCGTCGAGCAGTACTTC. This chain uses TRBV7-6 with TRBJ2-7; 11 bases match TRBD2. The CDR3 consists of 17 residues. With 0 bases clipped from V and 6 bases from J, the junction kept 10 bases outside the gene matches. The germline V gene encodes CDR1 SGHVS and CDR2 FNYEAQ.

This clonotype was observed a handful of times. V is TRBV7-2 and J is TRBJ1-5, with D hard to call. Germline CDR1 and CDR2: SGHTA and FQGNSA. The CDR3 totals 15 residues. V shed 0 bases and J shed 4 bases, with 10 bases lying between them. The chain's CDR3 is CASSLASLGNQPQHF. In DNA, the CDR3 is TGTGCCAGCAGCTTAGCTTCGCTAGGAAATCAGCCCCAGCATTTT.

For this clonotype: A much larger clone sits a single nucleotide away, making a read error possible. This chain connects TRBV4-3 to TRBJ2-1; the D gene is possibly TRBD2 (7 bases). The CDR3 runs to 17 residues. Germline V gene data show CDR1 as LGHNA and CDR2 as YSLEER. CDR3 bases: TGCGTCAGCAGCCAAGATCGGGGGCGGGAGCTCTACAATGAGCAGTTCTTC. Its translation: CVSSQDRGRELYNEQFF.

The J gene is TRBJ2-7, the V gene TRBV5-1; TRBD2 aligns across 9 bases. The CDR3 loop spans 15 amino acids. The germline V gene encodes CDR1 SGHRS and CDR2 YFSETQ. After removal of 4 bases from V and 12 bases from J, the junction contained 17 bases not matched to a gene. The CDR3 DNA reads TGCGCCAGCAGCGTTTCGGGACTAGCTCTGGAGACCCGGTACTTC. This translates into CASSVSGLALETRYF. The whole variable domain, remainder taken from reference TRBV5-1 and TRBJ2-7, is KAGVTQTPRYLIKTRGQQVTLSCSPISGHRSVSWYQQTPGQGLQFLFEYFSETQRNKGNFPGRFSGRQFSNSRSEMNVSTLELGDSALYLCASSVSGLALETRYFGPGTRLTVT.

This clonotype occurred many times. The CDR3 DNA reads as TGTGCCAGCAGCATAGGGGTCTCCTATGATCTGGAGACCCAGTACTTC. The encoded protein is CASSIGVSYDLETQYF. This chain links TRBV12-3 or TRBV12-4 with TRBJ2-5; D possibly corresponds to TRBD1 (5 bases). V shed 6 bases and J shed 5 bases, with 22 bases lying between them. CDR3 size: 16 residues.

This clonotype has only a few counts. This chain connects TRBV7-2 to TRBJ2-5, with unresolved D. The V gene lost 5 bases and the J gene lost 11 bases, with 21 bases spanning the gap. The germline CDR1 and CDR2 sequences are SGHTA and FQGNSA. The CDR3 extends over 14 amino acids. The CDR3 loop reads CASSGSISGNEQYF. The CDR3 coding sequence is TGTGCCAGCAGCGGTAGTATTTCTGGCAATGAGCAGTACTTC.

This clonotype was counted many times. For the CDR3, the DNA is TGTGCCAGCAGTCCTCCCCTATACGAGCAGTACTTC. Its translation: CASSPPLYEQYF. This chain connects TRBV27 to TRBJ2-7; D is unclear. CDR3 size: 12 residues. The germline CDR1 and CDR2 sequences are MNHEY and SMNVEV (reference sequence). The V and J ends lost 5 bases and 4 bases respectively, with 9 bases between them.

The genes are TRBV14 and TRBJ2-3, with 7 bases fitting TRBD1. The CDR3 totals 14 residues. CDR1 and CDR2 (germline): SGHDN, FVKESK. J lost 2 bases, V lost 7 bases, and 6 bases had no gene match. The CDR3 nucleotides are TGTGCCAGCAACCCGGGACAGATCACAGATACGCAGTATTTT. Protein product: CASNPGQITDTQYF.

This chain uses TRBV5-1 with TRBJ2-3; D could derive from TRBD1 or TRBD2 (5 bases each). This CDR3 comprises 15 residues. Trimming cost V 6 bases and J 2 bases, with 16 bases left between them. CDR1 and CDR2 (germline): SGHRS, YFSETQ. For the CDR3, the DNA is TGCGCCAGCACCCCGAACCCGGGGCCCACAGATACGCAGTATTTT. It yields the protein CASTPNPGPTDTQYF.

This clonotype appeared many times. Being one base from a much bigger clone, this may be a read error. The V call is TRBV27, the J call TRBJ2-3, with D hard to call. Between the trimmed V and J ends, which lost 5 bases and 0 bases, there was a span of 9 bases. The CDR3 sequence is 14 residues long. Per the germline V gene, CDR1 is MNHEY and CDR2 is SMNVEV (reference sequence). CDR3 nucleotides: TGTGCCAGCAGTGTTACCGCTAGCACAGATACGCAGTATTTT. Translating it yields CASSVTASTDTQYF.

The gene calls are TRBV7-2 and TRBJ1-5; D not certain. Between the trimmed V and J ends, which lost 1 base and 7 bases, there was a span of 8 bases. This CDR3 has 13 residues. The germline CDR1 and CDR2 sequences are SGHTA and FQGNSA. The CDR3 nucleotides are TGTGCCAGCAGCTTAGTGTCCGGACAGCCCCAGCATTTT. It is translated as CASSLVSGQPQHF.

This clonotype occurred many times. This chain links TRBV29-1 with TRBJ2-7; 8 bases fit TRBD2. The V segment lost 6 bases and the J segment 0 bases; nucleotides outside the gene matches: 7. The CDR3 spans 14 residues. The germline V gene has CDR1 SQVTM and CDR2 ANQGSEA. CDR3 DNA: TGCAGCGTCTCGGGAGGGGGACTCTCCTACGAGCAGTACTTC. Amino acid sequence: CSVSGGGLSYEQYF.

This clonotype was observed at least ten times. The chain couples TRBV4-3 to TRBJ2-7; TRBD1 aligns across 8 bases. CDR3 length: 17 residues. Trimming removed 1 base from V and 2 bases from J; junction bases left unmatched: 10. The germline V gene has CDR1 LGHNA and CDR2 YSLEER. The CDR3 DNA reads TGCGCCAGCAGCCAAGGTAGACTCCCGGGACAGGCCTACGAGCAGTACTTC. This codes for CASSQGRLPGQAYEQYF.

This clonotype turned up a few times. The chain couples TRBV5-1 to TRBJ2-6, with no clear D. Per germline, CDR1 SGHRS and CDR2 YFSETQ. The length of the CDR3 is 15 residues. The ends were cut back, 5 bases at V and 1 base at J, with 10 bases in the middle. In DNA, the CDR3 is TGCGCCAGCAGGGTGACGGGTTCTGGGGCCAACGTCCTGACTTTC. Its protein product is CASRVTGSGANVLTF.

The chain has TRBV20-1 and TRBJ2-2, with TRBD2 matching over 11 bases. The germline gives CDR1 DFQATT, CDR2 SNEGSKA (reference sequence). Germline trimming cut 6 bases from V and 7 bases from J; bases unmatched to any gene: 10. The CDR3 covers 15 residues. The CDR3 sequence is CSANPGLAGGGELFF. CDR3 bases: TGCAGTGCGAACCCAGGACTAGCGGGCGGCGGGGAGCTGTTTTTT.

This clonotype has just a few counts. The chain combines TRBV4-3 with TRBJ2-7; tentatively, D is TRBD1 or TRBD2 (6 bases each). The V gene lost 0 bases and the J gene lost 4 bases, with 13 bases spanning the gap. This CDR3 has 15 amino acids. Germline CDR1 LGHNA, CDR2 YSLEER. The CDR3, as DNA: TGCGCCAGCAGCCAAGAGGCCCGGGGGCCGTACGAGCAGTACTTC. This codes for CASSQEARGPYEQYF.

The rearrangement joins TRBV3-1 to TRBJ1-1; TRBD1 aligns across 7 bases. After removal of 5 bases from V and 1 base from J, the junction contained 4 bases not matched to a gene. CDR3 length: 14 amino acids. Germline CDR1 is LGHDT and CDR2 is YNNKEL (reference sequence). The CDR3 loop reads CASSWGQKNTEAFF. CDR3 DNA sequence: TGTGCCAGCAGCTGGGGACAGAAGAACACTGAAGCTTTCTTT.

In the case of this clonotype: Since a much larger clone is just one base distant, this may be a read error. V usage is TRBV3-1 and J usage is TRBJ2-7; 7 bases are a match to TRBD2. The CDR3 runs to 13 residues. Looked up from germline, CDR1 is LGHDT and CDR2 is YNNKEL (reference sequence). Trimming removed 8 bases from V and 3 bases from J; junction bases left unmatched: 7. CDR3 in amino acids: CASWKGGRYEQYF. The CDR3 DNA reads TGTGCCAGCTGGAAGGGAGGGCGCTACGAGCAGTACTTC.

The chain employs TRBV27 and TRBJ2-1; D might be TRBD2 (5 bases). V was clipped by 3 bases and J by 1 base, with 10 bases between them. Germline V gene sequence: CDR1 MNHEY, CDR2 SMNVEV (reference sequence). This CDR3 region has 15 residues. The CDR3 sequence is CASSFRIASYNEQFF. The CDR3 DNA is TGTGCCAGCAGTTTTAGGATAGCGTCCTACAATGAGCAGTTCTTC.

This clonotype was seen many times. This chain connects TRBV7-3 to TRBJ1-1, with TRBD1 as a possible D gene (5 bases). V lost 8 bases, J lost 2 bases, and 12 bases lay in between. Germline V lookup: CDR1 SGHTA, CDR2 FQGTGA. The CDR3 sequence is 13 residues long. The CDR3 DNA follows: TGTGCCAGCGGGGCCGACCCAAACACTGAAGCTTTCTTT. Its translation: CASGADPNTEAFF. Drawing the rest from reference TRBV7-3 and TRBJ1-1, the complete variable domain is GAGVSQTPSNKVTEKGKYVELRCDPISGHTALYWYRQSLGQGPEFLIYFQGTGAADDSGLPNDRFFAVRPEGSVSTLKIQRTERGDSAVYLCASGADPNTEAFFGQGTRLTVV.